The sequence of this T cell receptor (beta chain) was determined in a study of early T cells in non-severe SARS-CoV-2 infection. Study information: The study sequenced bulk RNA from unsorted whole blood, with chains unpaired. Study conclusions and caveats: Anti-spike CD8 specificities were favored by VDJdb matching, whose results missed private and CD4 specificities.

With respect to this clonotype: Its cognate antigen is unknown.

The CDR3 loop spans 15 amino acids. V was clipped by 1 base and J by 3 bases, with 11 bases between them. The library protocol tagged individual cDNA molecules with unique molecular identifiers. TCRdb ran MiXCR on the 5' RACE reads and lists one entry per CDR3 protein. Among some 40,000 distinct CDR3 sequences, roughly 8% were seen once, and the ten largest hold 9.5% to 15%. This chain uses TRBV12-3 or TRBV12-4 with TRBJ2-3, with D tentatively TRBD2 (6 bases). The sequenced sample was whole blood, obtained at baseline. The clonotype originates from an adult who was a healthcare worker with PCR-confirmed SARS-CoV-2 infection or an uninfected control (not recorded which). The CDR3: CASSLGTGVTDTQYF. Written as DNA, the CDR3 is TGTGCCAGCAGTTTAGGGACGGGGGTTACAGATACGCAGTATTTT.